These T cell receptor beta chains were read from a single sample in a study of blood T cells in healthy people across ages. One entry per CDR3 protein results from TCRdb running MiXCR on the 5' RACE reads. This table has some 1,000,000 distinct CDR3 sequences, roughly a quarter appearing once. These data were also filed under a second study, of T cells of mothers and their children.

Sequencing was performed on blood. Receptor source: a girl aged 2 to 10 in good health. Both conserved end residues are part of each CDR3. The D gene is left open where the match is weak. Size tells how often a clone was seen (once, few, many) or the class of an expanded clone, and some rows leave it out.

CDR3 protein	CDR3 DNA	CDR3 length	D gene	J gene	V gene	clone size
CASSFAGGATQYF	TGTGCCAGCAGTTTCGCGGGGGGGGCGACCCAGTACTTC	13	TRBD2	TRBJ2-5	TRBV12-3/TRBV12-4	few
CASSSFDGGQETQYF	TGTGCCAGCAGCTCCTTTGACGGAGGGCAAGAGACCCAGTACTTC	15	NA	TRBJ2-5	TRBV11-3	NA
CSALLAGVKNIQYF	TGCAGTGCTTTACTAGCGGGAGTCAAAAACATTCAGTACTTC	14	TRBD2	TRBJ2-4	TRBV20-1	NA
CASSARGIYQETQYF	TGTGCCAGCAGCGCTCGGGGGATCTACCAAGAGACCCAGTACTTC	15	NA	TRBJ2-5	TRBV7-9	NA
CASSLDPADYYGYTF	TGTGCCAGCAGCTTAGATCCAGCTGACTACTATGGCTACACCTTC	15	NA	TRBJ1-2	TRBV11-3	few
CSAVSVFSSYEQYF	TGCAGTGCTGTTAGCGTATTCTCCTCCTACGAGCAGTACTTC	14	NA	TRBJ2-7	TRBV20-1	few
CASSYRGINEKLFF	TGTGCCAGCAGTTACAGGGGAATAAATGAAAAACTGTTTTTT	14	TRBD1	TRBJ1-4	TRBV28	few
CASRTLNEKLFF	TGTGCCAGTCGGACCTTAAATGAAAAACTGTTTTTT	12	NA	TRBJ1-4	TRBV28	few
CASSYGSGVAEAFF	TGTGCCAGCAGTTACGGGTCAGGTGTCGCTGAAGCTTTCTTT	14	NA	TRBJ1-1	TRBV6-5	NA
CASSPPGLGSYNEQSF	TGTGCCAGCAGTCCCCCAGGCCTAGGGTCCTACAATGAGCAGTCCTTC	16	NA	TRBJ2-1	TRBV12-3/TRBV12-4	few
CASRYSGDNTEAFF	TGTGCCAGCCGCTATTCAGGGGACAACACTGAAGCTTTCTTT	14	NA	TRBJ1-1	TRBV27	NA
CASSPDRANGYTF	TGTGCCAGCAGTCCGGACAGGGCAAACGGCTACACCTTC	13	TRBD1	TRBJ1-2	TRBV12-3/TRBV12-4	few